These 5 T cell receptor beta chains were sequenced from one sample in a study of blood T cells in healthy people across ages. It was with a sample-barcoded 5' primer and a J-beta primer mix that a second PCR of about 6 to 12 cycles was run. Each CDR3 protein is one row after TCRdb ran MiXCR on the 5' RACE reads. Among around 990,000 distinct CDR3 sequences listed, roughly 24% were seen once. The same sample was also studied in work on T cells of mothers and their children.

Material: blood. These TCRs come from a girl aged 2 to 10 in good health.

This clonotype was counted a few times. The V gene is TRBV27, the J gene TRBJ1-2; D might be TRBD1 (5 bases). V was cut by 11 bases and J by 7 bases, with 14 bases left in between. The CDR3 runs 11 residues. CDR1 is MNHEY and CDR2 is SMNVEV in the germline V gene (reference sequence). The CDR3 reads CAVRGAIGYTF. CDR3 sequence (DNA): TGTGCCGTCCGAGGGGCAATTGGCTACACCTTC.

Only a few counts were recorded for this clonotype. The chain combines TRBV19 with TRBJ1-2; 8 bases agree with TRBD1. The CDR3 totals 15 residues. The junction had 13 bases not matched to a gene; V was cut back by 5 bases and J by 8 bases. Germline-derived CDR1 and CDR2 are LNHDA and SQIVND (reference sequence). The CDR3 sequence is CASSLVQGERGGYTF. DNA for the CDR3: TGTGCCAGTAGTCTTGTACAGGGGGAAAGAGGAGGCTACACCTTC. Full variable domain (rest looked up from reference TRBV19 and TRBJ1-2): DGGITQSPKYLFRKEGQNVTLSCEQNLNHDAMYWYRQDPGQGLRLIYYSQIVNDFQKGDIAEGYSVSREKKESFPLTVTSAQKNPTAFYLCASSLVQGERGGYTFGSGTRLTVV.

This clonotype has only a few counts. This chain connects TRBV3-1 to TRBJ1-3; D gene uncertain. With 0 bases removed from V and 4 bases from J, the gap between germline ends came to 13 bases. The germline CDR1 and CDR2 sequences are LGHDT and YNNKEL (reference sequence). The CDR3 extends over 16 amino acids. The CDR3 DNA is TGTGCCAGCAGCCAAGAGGGAAGGATGGAGGGAAACACCATATATTTT. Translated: CASSQEGRMEGNTIYF.

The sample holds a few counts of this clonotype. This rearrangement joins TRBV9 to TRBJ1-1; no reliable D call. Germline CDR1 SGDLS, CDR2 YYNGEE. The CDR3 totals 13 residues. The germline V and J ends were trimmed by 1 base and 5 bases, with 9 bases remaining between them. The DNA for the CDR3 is TGTGCCAGCAGCGTAATTGACGGAACTGAAGCTTTCTTT. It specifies CASSVIDGTEAFF.

CDR3 DNA: TGTGCCAGCAGCTCCCTTCTAGCGGGGGGCATGGAGACCCAGTACTTC. Amino acids: CASSSLLAGGMETQYF. The chain uses TRBV7-6 and TRBJ2-5; TRBD2 matches at 11 bases. Germline CDR1 is SGHVS and CDR2 is FNYEAQ. The CDR3 extends over 16 amino acids. The ends lost 4 bases at V and 5 bases at J; junction bases unmatched: 9.